A selection of T cell receptor beta chains follows, all from one sample in a study of regulatory T cells in long-lasting Graves disease. MiXCR, run by TCRdb on the multiplex PCR reads, gives a single entry per CDR3 protein. Here the sample spans 680,000 or so distinct CDR3 sequences, approximately 15% being singletons. These data also formed part of another study, on T cells in Graves' hyperthyroidism and ophthalmopathy.

The starting material was peripheral blood mononuclear cells (PBMCs), obtained at new diagnosis, from a patient treated with antithyroid drugs. These TCRs come from a woman younger than 45 with Graves disease. The CDR3 runs from the conserved cysteine through the conserved F or W. The order of the fields is CDR3 protein, CDR3 DNA, J gene, clone size, D gene, V gene. D genes are given only for firm matches. Size is omitted from some rows. Given values are once, few, many or a class for expanded clones.

CASSFKRARSGGYTF	TGTGCCAGCAGCTTTAAGCGAGCCCGCTCGGGGGGCTACACCTTC	TRBJ1-2	few	NA	TRBV7-9
CASLLGTGSRRLFF	TGTGCCAGCCTTCTGGGGACAGGGAGTCGCAGGCTGTTTTTT	TRBJ1-4	NA	TRBD1	TRBV28
CSAGQGRDGYTF	TGCAGTGCTGGACAGGGGCGAGATGGCTACACCTTC	TRBJ1-2	many	TRBD1	TRBV20-1
CATSDSRGQLPPNTGELFF	TGTGCCACCAGTGACTCCAGGGGGCAGCTTCCTCCGAACACCGGGGAGCTGTTTTTT	TRBJ2-2	many	TRBD1	TRBV24-1
CASSLQSTDTQYF	TGTGCCAGCAGTTTACAGAGCACAGATACGCAGTATTTT	TRBJ2-3	many	NA	TRBV28
CASSVQGARTEAFF	TGTGCCAGCAGTGTTCAGGGGGCGCGTACTGAAGCTTTCTTT	TRBJ1-1	NA	TRBD1	TRBV28
CASSLADRAETQYF	TGCGCCAGCAGCTTGGCCGACAGGGCGGAGACCCAGTACTTC	TRBJ2-5	NA	TRBD1	TRBV5-1
CASTPNGAYTEAFF	TGTGCCAGCACTCCCAACGGGGCCTACACTGAAGCTTTCTTT	TRBJ1-1	many	NA	TRBV6-1
CASSHGVSSYEQYF	TGTGCCAGCAGCCATGGGGTAAGCTCCTACGAGCAGTACTTC	TRBJ2-7	few	NA	TRBV3-1
CSARGGQSENTEAFF	TGCAGTGCTAGGGGGGGACAGTCGGAGAACACTGAAGCTTTCTTT	TRBJ1-1	many	TRBD1	TRBV20-1
CSVATGGRRSGNTIYF	TGCAGCGTCGCTACGGGAGGGAGACGAAGTGGAAACACCATATATTTT	TRBJ1-3	few	NA	TRBV29-1
CASSELTGTGIYEQYF	TGTGCCAGCAGTGAACTTACTGGGACGGGAATCTACGAGCAGTACTTC	TRBJ2-7	many	NA	TRBV2
CASSPGRRGAAQYF	TGCGCCAGCAGCCCTGGGAGGCGAGGGGCGGCCCAGTACTTC	TRBJ2-5	once	NA	TRBV5-1
CASSNTASYSEQFF	TGTGCCAGCAGTAATACGGCCTCCTACAGTGAGCAGTTCTTC	TRBJ2-1	NA	NA	TRBV6-2/TRBV6-3
CASTLRQTNQPQHF	TGTGCCAGCACCTTACGACAGACTAATCAGCCCCAGCATTTT	TRBJ1-5	few	NA	TRBV12-3/TRBV12-4
CASSLYNAGTDTQYF	TGTGCCAGCAGCTTATACAACGCCGGGACAGATACGCAGTATTTT	TRBJ2-3	NA	NA	TRBV7-6
CASTKRQGTNSPLHF	TGTGCCAGCACAAAAAGACAGGGGACCAATTCACCCCTCCACTTT	TRBJ1-6	once	TRBD1	TRBV28
CAWSRGGGYNEQFF	TGTGCCTGGAGTCGGGGGGGGGGCTACAATGAGCAGTTCTTC	TRBJ2-1	few	TRBD2	TRBV30
CASSDPRRGWEEKLFF	TGTGCCAGCAGCGATCCCCGGAGAGGGTGGGAGGAAAAACTGTTTTTT	TRBJ1-4	NA	NA	TRBV9
CASTWTGGNSPLHF	TGTGCCAGCACTTGGACAGGGGGAAATTCACCCCTCCACTTT	TRBJ1-6	NA	TRBD1	TRBV28
CASIITGPSTDRKLFF	TGTGCCAGCATCATTACGGGGCCGTCCACAGATAGAAAACTGTTTTTT	TRBJ1-4	few	NA	TRBV6-1
CASSPLGEQYF	TGTGCCAGCAGCCCTTTGGGCGAGCAGTACTTC	TRBJ2-7	many	NA	TRBV2
CASRLGFREGYEQYF	TGTGCCAGCAGGCTGGGGTTCCGAGAAGGCTACGAGCAGTACTTC	TRBJ2-7	few	NA	TRBV27
CASSFLGSGLAKNIQYF	TGTGCCAGCAGTTTTTTGGGCAGCGGGCTAGCCAAAAACATTCAGTACTTC	TRBJ2-4	many	NA	TRBV12-3/TRBV12-4
CSVGAGIDEQFF	TGCAGCGTTGGGGCAGGGATCGATGAGCAGTTCTTC	TRBJ2-1	few	NA	TRBV29-1
CASSLGPGQGLYEQYF	TGTGCCAGCAGCTTAGGACCGGGACAGGGGCTATACGAGCAGTACTTC	TRBJ2-7	many	TRBD1	TRBV11-2
CSARYALADLGNEQFF	TGCAGTGCTAGATACGCCCTGGCCGACCTTGGCAATGAGCAGTTCTTC	TRBJ2-1	NA	NA	TRBV20-1
CASSRTTTYRANSYEQYF	TGTGCCAGCAGCCGGACCACGACCTACAGGGCCAACTCCTACGAGCAGTACTTC	TRBJ2-7	NA	NA	TRBV3-1
CASSPAAQPIEQFF	TGCGCCAGCAGCCCGGCGGCACAACCTATCGAGCAGTTCTTC	TRBJ2-1	NA	NA	TRBV5-1
CSAPPDRNYGYTF	TGCAGTGCTCCCCCGGACAGGAACTATGGCTACACCTTC	TRBJ1-2	NA	TRBD1	TRBV20-1
CASSYGAGGNTGELFF	TGTGCCAGCAGTTACGGTGCGGGAGGCAACACCGGGGAGCTGTTTTTT	TRBJ2-2	many	TRBD2	TRBV6-5
CASLGQGITEAFF	TGCGCCAGCTTGGGACAGGGGATCACTGAAGCTTTCTTT	TRBJ1-1	few	TRBD1	TRBV10-2
CASSLVGGALEQYF	TGTGCCAGCAGCTTGGTAGGTGGGGCGCTCGAGCAGTACTTC	TRBJ2-7	few	NA	TRBV5-6
CASRDRDTGELFF	TGTGCCAGCAGGGACAGGGACACCGGGGAGCTGTTTTTT	TRBJ2-2	many	TRBD1	TRBV6-1
CASSLVSGRDEAFF	TGTGCCAGCAGCTTAGTATCAGGGCGTGATGAAGCTTTCTTT	TRBJ1-1	few	NA	TRBV7-9
CASSGWDYNEQFF	TGTGCCAGCAGTGGATGGGACTATAATGAGCAGTTCTTC	TRBJ2-1	few	TRBD2	TRBV28
CASGGLASTYEQYF	TGTGCCAGCGGCGGACTAGCGAGTACCTACGAGCAGTACTTC	TRBJ2-7	many	TRBD2	TRBV12-3/TRBV12-4
CASSLSREQLPRVFNYGYTF	TGTGCCAGCAGTTTAAGCAGGGAACAGCTGCCCCGAGTTTTTAACTATGGCTACACCTTC	TRBJ1-2	NA	NA	TRBV28
CASSLDRTAKETQYF	TGTGCTAGCAGCTTAGACCGGACAGCCAAAGAGACCCAGTACTTC	TRBJ2-5	few	NA	TRBV7-7